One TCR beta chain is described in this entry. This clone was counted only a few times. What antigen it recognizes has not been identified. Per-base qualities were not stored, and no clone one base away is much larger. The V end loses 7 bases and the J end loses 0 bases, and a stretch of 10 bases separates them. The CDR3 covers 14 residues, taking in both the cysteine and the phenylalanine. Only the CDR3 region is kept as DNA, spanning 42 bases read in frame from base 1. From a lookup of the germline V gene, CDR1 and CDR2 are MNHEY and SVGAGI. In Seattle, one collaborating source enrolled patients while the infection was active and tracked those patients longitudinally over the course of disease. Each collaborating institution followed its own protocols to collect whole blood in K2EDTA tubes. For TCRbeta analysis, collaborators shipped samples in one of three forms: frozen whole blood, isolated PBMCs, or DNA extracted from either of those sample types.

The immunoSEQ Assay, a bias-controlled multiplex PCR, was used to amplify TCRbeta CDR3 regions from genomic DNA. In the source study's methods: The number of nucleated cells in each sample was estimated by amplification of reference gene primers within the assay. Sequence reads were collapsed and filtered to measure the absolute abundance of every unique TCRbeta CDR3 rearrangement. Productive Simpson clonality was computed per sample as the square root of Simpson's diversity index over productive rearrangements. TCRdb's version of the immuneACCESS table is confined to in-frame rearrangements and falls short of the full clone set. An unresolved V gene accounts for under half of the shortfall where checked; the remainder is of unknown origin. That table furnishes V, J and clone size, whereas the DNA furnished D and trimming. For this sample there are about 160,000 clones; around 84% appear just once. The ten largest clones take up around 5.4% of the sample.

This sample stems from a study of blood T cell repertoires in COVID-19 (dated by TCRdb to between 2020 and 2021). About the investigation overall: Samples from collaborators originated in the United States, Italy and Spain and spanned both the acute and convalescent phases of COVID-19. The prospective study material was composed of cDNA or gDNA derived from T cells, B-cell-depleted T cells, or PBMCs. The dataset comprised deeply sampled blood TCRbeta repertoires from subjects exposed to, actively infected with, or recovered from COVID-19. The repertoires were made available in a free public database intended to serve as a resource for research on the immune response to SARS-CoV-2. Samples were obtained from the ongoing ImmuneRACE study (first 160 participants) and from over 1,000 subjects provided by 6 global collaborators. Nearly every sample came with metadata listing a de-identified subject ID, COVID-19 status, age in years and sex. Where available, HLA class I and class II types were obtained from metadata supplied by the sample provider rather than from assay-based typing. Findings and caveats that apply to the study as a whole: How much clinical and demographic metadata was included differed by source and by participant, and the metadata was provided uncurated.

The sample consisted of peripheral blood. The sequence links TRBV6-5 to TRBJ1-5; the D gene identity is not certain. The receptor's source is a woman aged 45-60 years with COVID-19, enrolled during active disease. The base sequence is TGTGCCAGCAATAGAGGCGGTAGCAATCAGCCCCAGCATTTT. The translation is CASNRGGSNQPQHF.